This record covers a single T cell receptor beta chain. This clonotype was counted ten times or more. It lacks a known antigen. Nothing much larger sits one base from this clone, and base qualities are not available. The hyperthyroidism patients were 18 to 65 years old and newly diagnosed, with a disease duration of less than 2 months. Patients with other autoimmune diseases, uncontrolled infections, pregnancy or lactation were excluded. Diagnosis relied on clinical symptoms, serum thyroxine, TRAb, thyroid ultrasound and orbital computed tomography. Trizol reagent was used to extract the total RNA, and its quality was then checked on an Agilent 2100 Bioanalyzer. For repertoire sequencing, TCR beta CDR3 regions were amplified from RNA transcripts. The first round was an RT-PCR using HTBI primers with the Qiagen OneStep RT-PCR kit, and this first round was followed by a second-round multiplex PCR, then size selection and purification. Libraries were sequenced on an Illumina HiSeq2000 using paired-end 100 bp reads. For the original study's pipeline: SOAPnuke was used to process the reads, removing any read that contained adapters or uncalled bases, had a mean Phred below 15, or lacked an exact match to the constant primer or identifier. COPE v1.2.5 was used to merge the high-quality paired reads. Each unique nucleotide sequence was defined as a clonotype, and clonotypes were aligned to IMGT TRB V, D and J references with MiTCR v1.1. Analysis was restricted to V-J combinations with a frequency above 0.0001, which covered 99.2% of repertoires. For each V-J combination, a TCR clonal expansion and chaos score was defined as F50 clonal expansion divided by the chaos observed in the TCRdist matrix. Welch's t-statistics and random forest were used to reduce features to approximately 13 V-J combinations, which were fed into a naive Bayes classifier. The Morisita-Horn index was used to measure how similar the thyroid and blood repertoires were. The public reads were reprocessed in TCRdb via fastp at Q25 and MiXCR, keeping in-frame beta chains. Each record represents a unique CDR3 protein, reported with the most common genes and DNA among its rows. TCRdb's processing, not the authors', yielded these V and J calls. Recorded for this sample are over a million distinct CDR3 sequences; around a third of them occurred a single time. Clones ranked in the top ten supply more than 9.5% of the sample.

This entry is derived from a study of Graves' ophthalmopathy and Graves' hyperthyroidism (dated by TCRdb to the late 2010s). The study in broad terms: A patient counted as having stable hyperthyroidism if there was no progression to ophthalmopathy within 18 months of follow-up. TCR beta repertoire signatures were used to distinguish Graves' ophthalmopathy from Graves' hyperthyroidism and to predict progression to ophthalmopathy. In total, under 150 blood samples were TCR-sequenced: 40 to 45 ophthalmopathy, approximately 75 hyperthyroidism and some 17 hyperthyroidism-to-ophthalmopathy patients. To explore V-J signatures distinguishing ophthalmopathy from hyperthyroidism, a discovery set of about a hundred patients (roughly 45 ophthalmopathy, about 57 stable hyperthyroidism) was enrolled. For independent validation, a separate cohort was made up of fewer than 20 hyperthyroidism patients plus 17 patients who later progressed from hyperthyroidism to ophthalmopathy. In about six hyperthyroidism patients, T-cell repertoires of thyroid tissue and blood were compared. Once sampling was done, hyperthyroidism patients were given methimazole at a starting dose of 30 mg daily, while ophthalmopathy patients were given high-dose intravenous methylprednisolone.

In the germline V gene, CDR1 corresponds to ENHRY and CDR2 to SYGVKD. V loses 3 bases at its end and J loses 9 bases; junction bases beyond the gene matches: 2. Spanning cysteine to phenylalanine, the CDR3 consists of 13 amino acids. Only the CDR3 portion is preserved as DNA: 39 bases, with reading frame beginning at the first base. Study-wide findings and limitations: In cross-validation, the 13-signature model distinguished ophthalmopathy from stable hyperthyroidism with 87.88% sensitivity and roughly 84% specificity, while in the test set the corresponding values were roughly 80% and 75%. No statistical method was used to set the sample size in advance, and the investigators knew which group each participant was assigned to. In validation, the model predicted ophthalmopathy progression with about 70% sensitivity and roughly 72% specificity; fewer than 15 predicted patients were CT-confirmed with GO in a median of approximately 6.5 months. Among expanded thyroid clonotypes with frequency above 0.001, most also showed up in blood, which suggests that blood repertoires may reflect the thyroid immune response.

Sample: peripheral blood or thyroid tissue (not recorded which). The chain joins TRBV10-3 to TRBJ1-6, with 7 middle bases fitting TRBD1. This receptor was taken from an adult man with Graves' hyperthyroidism. The DNA reads as follows: TGTGCCATCAGTGATGCAGGGGGTTCACCCCTCCACTTT. Translated, it reads CAISDAGGSPLHF.